The next 21 T cell receptor beta chains were all read from a single sample in a study of long-term antiretroviral therapy in people with HIV. Researchers ran immunoSEQ v3.0 at survey level. Sequencing was performed with immunoSEQ multiplex PCR; in TCRdb, only in-frame clones are kept and a portion is missing. The sample has around 21,000 clones; around 84% are singletons. The specimen was unsorted PBMCs, collected approximately 5.7 years after starting antiretroviral therapy. The receptors come from a man under 40 with HIV.

V usage is TRBV30 and J usage is TRBJ2-5; maybe TRBD1 (6 bases). Trimming pared 1 base from V and 3 bases from J, leaving 12 bases between. Germline CDR1 is GTSNPN and CDR2 is SVGIG (reference sequence). The CDR3 is 14 amino acids. The CDR3 is CAWSGGPNKETQYF. In nucleotides, the CDR3 is TGTGCCTGGAGTGGGGGGCCCAATAAAGAGACCCAGTACTTC.

The rearrangement uses TRBV13 and TRBJ1-3, with D possibly matching TRBD1 (5 bases). Trimming stripped 3 bases from V and 3 bases from J, with 24 bases between. The CDR3 runs 19 residues. Germline V gives CDR1 PRHDT, CDR2 FYEKMQ (reference sequence). CDR3 sequence (DNA): TGTGCCAGCAGCTTTTTCTTCGGGGCGGCAGCCGTTAATGGAAACACCATATATTTT. Protein: CASSFFFGAAAVNGNTIYF. Full variable domain (missing parts from reference TRBV13 and TRBJ1-3): AAGVIQSPRHLIKEKRETATLKCYPIPRHDTVYWYQQGPGQDPQFLISFYEKMQSDKGSIPDRFSAQQFSDYHSELNMSSLELGDSALYFCASSFFFGAAAVNGNTIYFGEGSWLTVV.

The chain links TRBV28 to TRBJ2-7, with D maybe TRBD1 (7 bases). Between the trimmed V and J ends, which lost 4 bases and 3 bases, there was a span of 16 bases. Germline V gives CDR1 MDHEN, CDR2 SYDVKM. The CDR3 is 15 residues long. In nucleotides, the CDR3 is TGTGCCAGCAGTTGGAGGCGGGACAGAGACTACGAGCAGTACTTC. Protein sequence: CASSWRRDRDYEQYF.

CDR3 residues: CASSLNGMVTEAFF. CDR3 in DNA: TGTGCCAGCAGCTTAAACGGGATGGTCACTGAAGCTTTCTTT. V is TRBV7-8 and J is TRBJ1-1; D call uncertain. CDR3 length equals 14 residues. Between the trimmed V and J ends, which lost 2 bases and 4 bases, there was a span of 11 bases. Germline V lookup: CDR1 SGHVS, CDR2 FQNEAQ. Full variable domain (remainder filled in from reference TRBV7-8 and TRBJ1-1): GAGVSQSPRYKVAKRGQDVALRCDPISGHVSLFWYQQALGQGPEFLTYFQNEAQLDKSGLPSDRFFAERPEGSVSTLKIQRTQQEDSAVYLCASSLNGMVTEAFFGQGTRLTVV.

J is TRBJ2-7 and V is TRBV30; D possibly uses TRBD1 or TRBD2 (5 bases each). CDR1 and CDR2 from the germline V gene are GTSNPN and SVGIG (reference sequence). Trimming pared 2 bases from V and 0 bases from J, leaving 17 bases between. There are 16 residues in the CDR3. The CDR3 region is CAWSPQGSVSSYEQYF. CDR3 in DNA: TGTGCCTGGAGTCCCCAGGGTAGCGTTAGCTCCTACGAGCAGTACTTC.

The chain employs TRBV28 and TRBJ1-1; D is uncertain. Germline CDR1 is MDHEN and CDR2 is SYDVKM. Trimming took 7 bases from V and 3 from J, leaving 12 bases between them. The CDR3 sequence is 13 residues long. The CDR3 sequence is CASKRKGYTEAFF. The CDR3 bases are TGTGCCAGCAAGAGAAAGGGTTACACTGAAGCTTTCTTT.

This chain connects TRBV9 to TRBJ1-6; weak D call: TRBD1 (5 bases). V lost 0 bases, J lost 1 base, and 11 bases lay in between. Per the germline V gene, CDR1 is SGDLS and CDR2 is YYNGEE. This CDR3 contains 17 residues. Here the CDR3 reads CASSVATGGSYNSPLHF. The CDR3 DNA follows: TGTGCCAGCAGCGTAGCTACGGGGGGGTCCTATAATTCACCCCTCCACTTT.

The chain employs TRBV5-4 and TRBJ2-1, with D perhaps matching TRBD1 or TRBD2 (5 bases each). The CDR3 has 12 residues. V was clipped by 4 bases and J by 5 bases, with 7 bases between them. CDR1 SGHNT and CDR2 YYREEE come from the germline V gene (reference sequence). CDR3 region: CASSRGHNEQFF. The CDR3 DNA reads as TGTGCCAGCAGCCGGGGACACAATGAGCAGTTCTTC.

The V and J genes are TRBV7-2 and TRBJ2-2; possible D gene TRBD1, 5 bases. Germline CDR1 is SGHTA and CDR2 is FQGNSA. CDR3 size: 15 residues. Deletions cut 7 bases from V and 6 bases from J, with 18 bases between. The DNA for the CDR3 is TGTGCCAGCAAAATATATTTGCAGGGATCCGGGGAGCTGTTTTTT. It yields the protein CASKIYLQGSGELFF.

This clone was seen once. The chain joins TRBV4-3 to TRBJ2-6; D gene ambiguous. The CDR3 contains 20 residues. V was trimmed by 0 bases and J by 0 bases, leaving 18 bases between them. Germline CDR1 and CDR2: LGHNA and YSLEER. The CDR3 DNA is TGCGCCAGCAGCCAAGAGGATGCAGCTTTAATAACCTCTGGGGCCAACGTCCTGACTTTC. This codes for CASSQEDAALITSGANVLTF.

This chain links TRBV9 with TRBJ1-2, with D perhaps TRBD1 (6 bases). The germline V and J ends were trimmed by 4 bases and 0 bases, with 22 bases remaining between them. This CDR3 contains 18 residues. Germline values: CDR1 SGDLS, CDR2 YYNGEE. CDR3 amino acids: CASSLSVEGTYSNYGYTF. For the CDR3, the DNA is TGTGCCAGCAGCTTATCGGTAGAGGGGACATATTCTAACTATGGCTACACCTTC.

J is TRBJ2-5 and V is TRBV28; 7 bases match TRBD1. Germline V lookup: CDR1 MDHEN, CDR2 SYDVKM. V dropped 8 bases and J dropped 5; count of bases not matched to a gene: 11. This CDR3 has 14 residues. In DNA, the CDR3 is TGTGCCAGCTTACAAGGGGGCGCAGTGGAGACCCAGTACTTC. Translated, it gives CASLQGGAVETQYF.

Concerning this clone itself: One end of the junction varies from germline; a read error may be responsible. The chain carries TRBV11-2 and TRBJ1-1; a possible D gene is TRBD1 (5 bases). This CDR3 has 12 amino acids. Germline V CDR1 and CDR2: SGHAT, FQNNGV. In DNA form, the CDR3 reads TGTGCCAGCAGCACTCTCCGCCCGGGGCTCGAATTT. This translates into CASSTLRPGLEF.

The CDR3: CAISESGPSPPLHF. The CDR3 region has the DNA TGTGCCATCAGTGAGTCCGGGCCATCCCCACCCCTCCACTTT. The rearrangement uses TRBV10-3 and TRBJ1-6; D call uncertain. V was clipped by 0 bases and J by 11 bases, with 11 bases between them. Looked up from germline, CDR1 is ENHRY and CDR2 is SYGVKD. The CDR3 contains 14 residues.

The V and J genes are TRBV11-1 and TRBJ2-1, with 7 bases matching TRBD1. The CDR3 totals 16 residues. The germline CDR1 and CDR2 sequences are SGHAT and FQDESV (reference sequence). V gave up 5 bases and J gave up 7 bases; unmatched junction bases: 14. This CDR3 is CASSRATGIVENEQFF. The DNA for the CDR3 is TGTGCCAGCAGCCGAGCGACAGGGATCGTGGAGAATGAGCAGTTCTTC.

A few counts support this clone. The V call is TRBV7-9, the J call TRBJ2-1; 7 bases match TRBD1. The trim removed 3 bases at V and 9 bases at J, leaving 8 bases unmatched. The CDR3 contains 14 residues. Germline CDR1 and CDR2: SEHNR and FQNEAQ (reference sequence). The CDR3 sequence is CASSFAPGGGEQFF. The CDR3 DNA reads as TGTGCCAGCAGCTTCGCTCCAGGGGGTGGTGAGCAGTTCTTC.

The chain uses TRBV4-2 and TRBJ2-1, with D uncertain. The CDR3 spans 14 residues. Trimming shortened V by 4 bases and J by 0 bases, and 7 bases separated the two germline ends. Germline V lookup: CDR1 LGHNA, CDR2 YNFKEQ. This CDR3 reads CASSRSISYNEQFF. CDR3 DNA sequence: TGTGCCAGCAGCCGCAGCATCTCCTACAATGAGCAGTTCTTC.

CDR3 nucleotides: TGTGCCAGCAGCGTCCCACGGACAGGGGAGAACACCGGGGAGCTGTTTTTT. As protein: CASSVPRTGENTGELFF. V is TRBV9 and J is TRBJ2-2; TRBD1 matches at 9 bases. There are 17 residues in the CDR3. Germline loops: CDR1 SGDLS, CDR2 YYNGEE. Trimming took 2 bases from V and 1 from J; bases not matched to a gene: 6.

This chain links TRBV30 with TRBJ1-1; no definite D call. The CDR3 length is 11 residues. Germline assignment: CDR1 GTSNPN and CDR2 SVGIG (reference sequence). V dropped 8 bases and J dropped 1 base, with 8 bases sitting between them. The CDR3 sequence: CAAGRNTEAFF. DNA of the CDR3: TGTGCCGCGGGGAGGAACACTGAAGCTTTCTTT.

The chain has TRBV6-1 and TRBJ1-1; D is unresolved. V gave up 1 base and J gave up 3 bases, with 6 bases separating them. This CDR3 comprises 13 residues. Germline values: CDR1 MNHNS, CDR2 SASEGT. The CDR3 here is CASSEVMDTEAFF. For the CDR3, the DNA is TGTGCCAGCAGTGAAGTAATGGACACTGAAGCTTTCTTT.

This clone was recorded once. The chain has TRBV7-9 and TRBJ2-1; TRBD2 might be the D (6 bases). This CDR3 contains 15 residues. From germline, CDR1 is SEHNR and CDR2 FQNEAQ (reference sequence). V gave up 6 bases and J gave up 0 bases, with 12 bases separating them. The CDR3 sequence is CASSGGGSSYNEQFF. The CDR3 DNA is TGTGCCAGCAGTGGGGGAGGCAGCTCCTACAATGAGCAGTTCTTC.